Listed here are 28 T cell receptor beta chains from one sample, sequenced in a study of T cell responses to AZD1222 COVID-19 vaccine. The protocol was immunoSEQ multiplex PCR, while the TCRdb copy is restricted to in-frame clones and leaves out a portion. Of 150,000 or so clones listed, about 89% were seen once; the top ten hold approximately 1.8%. The input for sequencing was peripheral blood, taken on day 0 of AZD1222 vaccination. The receptor set was obtained from an adult in good health.

J is TRBJ1-5 and V is TRBV30; 8 bases line up with TRBD1. There are 14 residues in the CDR3. V was clipped by 2 bases and J by 7 bases; unmatched bases: 7. Germline V lookup: CDR1 GTSNPN, CDR2 SVGIG (reference sequence). The CDR3 loop is CAWSSGGLGQPQHF. In DNA, the CDR3 is TGTGCCTGGAGTTCAGGGGGCTTGGGGCAGCCCCAGCATTTT.

The chain carries TRBV6-2 or TRBV6-3 and TRBJ2-6, with 8 bases lining up with TRBD1. CDR1 is MNHEY, CDR2 SVGEGT, per germline. CDR3 length equals 18 residues. The V and J ends lost 6 bases and 0 bases, in that order; junction bases with no gene match: 10. As DNA, the CDR3 is TGTGCCAGCAGCACGCCGGGACAGGCCCGCTCTGGGGCCAACGTCCTGACTTTC. As protein: CASSTPGQARSGANVLTF.

J is TRBJ2-3 and V is TRBV11-2; 8 nucleotides align to TRBD2. The CDR3 contains 16 residues. Germline-derived CDR1 and CDR2 are SGHAT and FQNNGV. The V and J ends lost 1 base and 6 bases, in that order; junction bases with no gene match: 9. The CDR3 spells CASSLVSSGRYDTQYF. DNA of the CDR3: TGTGCCAGCAGCTTAGTTTCGAGCGGGAGATATGATACGCAGTATTTT.

This chain uses TRBV14 with TRBJ2-2; possible D gene TRBD2, 6 bases. The CDR3 has 16 amino acids. In germline, CDR1 is SGHDN, CDR2 FVKESK. V lost 2 bases to trimming and J lost 5 bases, with 15 bases between them. For the CDR3, the DNA is TGTGCCAGCAGCCAATCACCGGGAGTGCGGACCGGGGAGCTGTTTTTT. It translates to CASSQSPGVRTGELFF.

The chain links TRBV13 to TRBJ1-3; 8 bases are shared with TRBD1. The CDR3 is 16 amino acids. The trim removed 4 bases at V and 0 bases at J, leaving 5 bases unmatched. Germline V gives CDR1 PRHDT, CDR2 FYEKMQ (reference sequence). The CDR3 spells CASSSRTGHSGNTIYF. The CDR3 DNA is TGTGCCAGCAGCTCCCGGACAGGGCACTCTGGAAACACCATATATTTT.

V gene TRBV5-5 combines with J gene TRBJ1-2; D remains unclear. The germline gives CDR1 SGHKS, CDR2 YYEKEE (reference sequence). V gave up 1 base and J gave up 7 bases, with 14 bases separating them. The CDR3 contains 14 residues. The CDR3 DNA sequence: TGTGCCAGCAGCTTGAGCCCGGGATTTATTGGCTACACCTTC. This gives the protein CASSLSPGFIGYTF. Drawing the rest from reference TRBV5-5 and TRBJ1-2, the complete variable domain is DAGVTQSPTHLIKTRGQQVTLRCSPISGHKSVSWYQQVLGQGPQFIFQYYEKEERGRGNFPDRFSARQFPNYSSELNVNALLLGDSALYLCASSLSPGFIGYTFGSGTRLTVV.

The CDR3 protein is CASSPREGLYEQYF. CDR3 in DNA: TGTGCCAGCAGCCCCCGAGAGGGACTCTACGAGCAGTACTTC. This chain uses TRBV7-8 with TRBJ2-7; TRBD2 might be the D (6 bases). The CDR3 has 14 amino acids. Germline V CDR1 and CDR2: SGHVS, FQNEAQ. V gave up 5 bases and J gave up 3 bases, with 14 bases separating them.

The V and J genes are TRBV5-1 and TRBJ1-2; TRBD1 might be the D (5 bases). In germline, CDR1 is SGHRS, CDR2 YFSETQ. Trimming took off 5 bases at V and 2 bases at J, with 7 bases between the two ends. The CDR3 sequence is 12 residues long. CDR3 sequence (DNA): TGCGCCAGCAGAGACAGCAACTATGGCTACACCTTC. The encoded protein is CASRDSNYGYTF.

The chain couples TRBV5-4 to TRBJ2-7; no definite D call. Germline V lookup: CDR1 SGHNT, CDR2 YYREEE (reference sequence). The CDR3 is 13 amino acids. Trimming took 4 bases from V and 6 from J, leaving 14 bases between them. CDR3 DNA: TGTGCCAGCAGCCCGGATCCCCCGGGCGAGCAGTACTTC. This sequence encodes CASSPDPPGEQYF. Together with reference TRBV5-4 and TRBJ2-7, the CDR3 gives the full variable domain: ETGVTQSPTHLIKTRGQQVTLRCSSQSGHNTVSWYQQALGQGPQFIFQYYREEENGRGNFPPRFSGLQFPNYSSELNVNALELDDSALYLCASSPDPPGEQYFGPGTRLTVT.

There are a few counts of this clone. V usage is TRBV3-1 (or the pseudogene TRBV3-2) and J usage is TRBJ1-2, with a possible D match to TRBD1 (5 bases). The V gene lost 1 base and the J gene lost 2 bases, with 5 bases spanning the gap. The CDR3 loop spans 13 amino acids. Germline V gives CDR1 LGHDT, CDR2 YNNKEL (reference sequence). The DNA for the CDR3 is TGTGCCAGCAGCCAAGGACAGAACTATGGCTACACCTTC. Translation gives CASSQGQNYGYTF.

As DNA, the CDR3 is TGTGCCAGCAGCCAAGTGCTGGGCTCTGGAAACACCATATATTTT. This sequence encodes CASSQVLGSGNTIYF. V and J are TRBV3-1 (or the pseudogene TRBV3-2) and TRBJ1-3; D gene ambiguous. CDR3 length equals 15 residues. Trimming stripped 1 base from V and 0 bases from J, with 7 bases between. Germline V gene lookup returns CDR1 LGHDT and CDR2 YNNKEL (reference sequence).

This clone was picked up one time. The gene calls are TRBV29-1 and TRBJ2-7; D not resolved. CDR3 length equals 14 residues. Between the trimmed V and J ends, which lost 0 bases and 7 bases, there was a span of 16 bases. Germline V gives CDR1 SQVTM, CDR2 ANQGSEA. The CDR3 spells CSVEDPGPAREQYF. For the CDR3, the DNA is TGCAGCGTTGAAGACCCTGGGCCAGCGAGGGAGCAGTACTTC.

This clone was counted between two and nine times. This rearrangement joins TRBV4-1 to TRBJ1-2; the D is unclear. Trimming left V 0 bases short and J 2 bases short, with 16 bases between. This CDR3 is built from 17 residues. Germline V gives CDR1 MGHRA, CDR2 YSYEKL. The CDR3 nucleotides read TGCGCCAGCAGCCAAGATCGGAAGGACCTGGGGAACTATGGCTACACCTTC. Translating gives CASSQDRKDLGNYGYTF.

The chain joins TRBV28 to TRBJ2-6; D remains ambiguous. Trimming left V 5 bases short and J 0 bases short, with 8 bases between. The CDR3 loop spans 15 amino acids. The germline CDR1 and CDR2 sequences are MDHEN and SYDVKM. The CDR3 region is CASSIQSSGANVLTF. DNA for the CDR3: TGTGCCAGCAGTATCCAAAGCTCTGGGGCCAACGTCCTGACTTTC.

This sequence joins TRBV5-6 and TRBJ1-3, with 8 nucleotides matching TRBD1. Germline V lookup: CDR1 SGHDT, CDR2 YYEEEE. The junction had 3 bases not matched to a gene; V was cut back by 4 bases and J by 3 bases. The CDR3 spans 14 residues. For the CDR3, the DNA is TGTGCCAGCAGCGCGGACAGGGATGGAAACACCATATATTTT. Protein product: CASSADRDGNTIYF.

The chain links TRBV11-2 to TRBJ1-5; D is possibly TRBD1 (6 bases). Germline V gene data show CDR1 as SGHAT and CDR2 as FQNNGV. The length of the CDR3 is 17 residues. With 5 bases removed from V and 4 bases from J, the gap between germline ends came to 21 bases. The CDR3 spells CASSPSDRPLRNQPQHF. CDR3 nucleotide sequence: TGTGCCAGCAGCCCGTCGGACAGACCCCTTAGGAATCAGCCCCAGCATTTT.

This rearrangement joins TRBV29-1 to TRBJ1-5; TRBD1 agrees at 10 bases. Germline trimming cut 7 bases from V and 4 bases from J; bases unmatched to any gene: 7. Per the germline V gene, CDR1 is SQVTM and CDR2 is ANQGSEA. The CDR3 is 14 residues long. The CDR3 loop is CSARQGAGNQPQHF. The CDR3 bases are TGCAGCGCTCGACAGGGGGCAGGGAATCAGCCCCAGCATTTT.

The chain recombines TRBV14 with TRBJ1-1; D not certain. V dropped 1 base and J dropped 4 bases, with 10 bases sitting between them. The germline CDR1 and CDR2 sequences are SGHDN and FVKESK. This CDR3 is built from 14 residues. The CDR3 coding sequence is TGTGCCAGCAGCCAAGTAGGGCTGGGCACTGAAGCTTTCTTT. It specifies CASSQVGLGTEAFF.

The V call is TRBV7-2, the J call TRBJ2-1; TRBD1 agrees at 9 bases. The CDR3 is made up of 17 amino acids. Germline assignment: CDR1 SGHTA and CDR2 FQGNSA. The V and J ends lost 1 base and 7 bases, in that order; junction bases with no gene match: 11. The CDR3 loop is CASSLGATGGMQNEQFF. CDR3 in DNA: TGTGCCAGCAGCTTAGGAGCGACAGGGGGGATGCAGAATGAGCAGTTCTTC. The full variable domain, rest sourced from reference TRBV7-2 and TRBJ2-1, is GAGVSQSPSNKVTEKGKDVELRCDPISGHTALYWYRQSLGQGLEFLIYFQGNSAPDKSGLPSDRFSAERTGGSVSTLTIQRTQQEDSAVYLCASSLGATGGMQNEQFFGPGTRLTVL.

The chain links TRBV4-3 to TRBJ1-2, with D possibly TRBD1 on 5 matching bases. The V end lost 1 base, the J end lost 5 bases, and 26 bases lay between the germline ends. The germline gives CDR1 LGHNA, CDR2 YSLEER. CDR3 length equals 19 residues. The CDR3 protein is CASSQVSLDRGDGRYGYTF. In DNA, the CDR3 is TGCGCCAGCAGCCAAGTTTCTTTAGACCGAGGGGATGGGAGATATGGCTACACCTTC.

This clone was detected only a few times. The CDR3 here is CATSGAGTGGYEQYF. CDR3 sequence (DNA): TGTGCCACCAGTGGTGCCGGGACAGGGGGGTACGAGCAGTACTTC. The chain couples TRBV24-1 to TRBJ2-7; 11 bases map to TRBD1. Germline values: CDR1 KGHDR, CDR2 SFDVKD. The V gene end was trimmed by 5 bases and the J gene end by 4 bases; junction bases not matched to a gene: 6. CDR3 length equals 15 residues.

The V call is TRBV5-1, the J call TRBJ2-7, with 10 bases aligning to TRBD2. V trimming: 1 base; J trimming: 2 bases; junction bases outside the gene matches: 6. This CDR3 has 16 residues. Per the germline V gene, CDR1 is SGHRS and CDR2 is YFSETQ. The CDR3 loop is CASSLQPSGSPYEQYF. The CDR3 region has the DNA TGCGCCAGCAGCTTGCAGCCTAGCGGGAGCCCCTACGAGCAGTACTTC. The variable domain in full, completed from reference TRBV5-1 and TRBJ2-7, reads KAGVTQTPRYLIKTRGQQVTLSCSPISGHRSVSWYQQTPGQGLQFLFEYFSETQRNKGNFPGRFSGRQFSNSRSEMNVSTLELGDSALYLCASSLQPSGSPYEQYFGPGTRLTVT.

The rearrangement links TRBV5-6 to TRBJ2-1; 10 nucleotides align to TRBD2. The CDR3 consists of 15 residues. V lost 2 bases to trimming and J lost 4 bases; unmatched junction nucleotides: 3. The germline gives CDR1 SGHDT, CDR2 YYEEEE. This chain's CDR3 is CASSLGTSVYNEQFF. In DNA, the CDR3 is TGTGCCAGCAGCTTAGGGACTAGCGTGTACAATGAGCAGTTCTTC.

The V gene is TRBV6-5, the J gene TRBJ1-5; tentative D call: TRBD1 (5 bases). Germline lookup yields CDR1 MNHEY and CDR2 SVGAGI. Trimming removed 8 bases at V and 3 bases at J, with 11 bases between. The CDR3 runs 13 residues. This chain's CDR3 is CASLGALNQPQHF. Here the CDR3 DNA reads TGTGCCAGCCTCGGGGCCCTCAATCAGCCCCAGCATTTT.

The chain recombines TRBV29-1 with TRBJ1-2, with a weak D call TRBD1 (6 bases). Germline lookup yields CDR1 SQVTM and CDR2 ANQGSEA. The CDR3 runs 19 residues. Between the trimmed V and J ends, which lost 0 bases and 4 bases, there was a span of 27 bases. This CDR3 reads CSVEDTRLGGNRKIYGYTF. In nucleotides, the CDR3 is TGCAGCGTTGAAGATACCAGACTAGGGGGGAATCGAAAAATCTATGGCTACACCTTC.

The rearrangement uses TRBV5-4 and TRBJ1-2; 9 positions match TRBD1. The CDR3 runs to 14 residues. Unmatched junction bases numbered 2, after V lost 4 bases and J lost 1 base. The germline V gene has CDR1 SGHNT and CDR2 YYREEE (reference sequence). This CDR3 is CASSDRGYNYGYTF. In DNA form, the CDR3 reads TGTGCCAGCAGCGACAGGGGGTATAACTATGGCTACACCTTC.

The J gene is TRBJ1-1, the V gene TRBV27, with 8 bases identical to TRBD1. This CDR3 has 13 amino acids. Germline V lookup: CDR1 MNHEY, CDR2 SMNVEV (reference sequence). Trimming cost V 5 bases and J 10 bases; bases outside gene matches: 9. This CDR3 is CASSPRTGNGAFF. For the CDR3, the DNA is TGTGCCAGCAGTCCCCGGACAGGGAACGGAGCTTTCTTT.

This sequence joins TRBV19 and TRBJ1-1; unclear D gene. The CDR3 is 15 residues long. The germline V gene has CDR1 LNHDA and CDR2 SQIVND (reference sequence). V shed 4 bases and J shed 1 base, with 13 bases lying between them. Here the CDR3 reads CASSTPSAGNTEAFF. CDR3 DNA sequence: TGTGCCAGTAGTACCCCCTCTGCGGGGAACACTGAAGCTTTCTTT.